Listed below are T cell receptor beta chains from one sample, sequenced in a study of blood T cell repertoires in COVID-19. This table comes from immunoSEQ multiplex PCR, and its TCRdb copy is limited to in-frame clones, with some not included. There are tens of thousands of clones in the sample; roughly 86% occur only once, and about 0.83% lies in the top ten. The sequencing sample was made of peripheral blood. These receptors all stem from a woman in her seventies with acute or convalescent COVID-19. CDR3s include the opening cysteine and the closing phenylalanine or tryptophan. Fields, in order: J gene, V gene, clone size, CDR3 protein. Not every row has a clone size; where given, it reads once, few, many or a size class.

TRBJ1-4	TRBV6-5	.	CASSRTEKLFF
TRBJ2-2	TRBV6-5	.	CASKVSGTGELFF
TRBJ2-7	TRBV27	.	CASPRAGGVSEQYF
TRBJ2-3	TRBV7-6	.	CASSLSASGSTDTQYF
TRBJ2-2	TRBV2	.	CASSPTGVNTGELFF
TRBJ1-2	TRBV30	once	CAWKVQGASTNYGYTF
TRBJ2-1	TRBV7-7	.	CASSLDLEGEQFF
TRBJ1-2	TRBV13	.	CASSLRVFYGYTF
TRBJ2-5	TRBV18	.	CASSPSTGALQETQYF
TRBJ2-7	TRBV2	.	CARGGQGTGEQYF
TRBJ2-1	TRBV4-3	once	CASSQEGRGDYNEQFF
TRBJ1-2	TRBV6-1	.	CASSEEGTGLYGYTF
TRBJ1-1	TRBV14	.	CASSQNMNTEAFF
TRBJ2-7	TRBV27	.	CATRLDRVSYEQYF
TRBJ2-4	TRBV6-2/TRBV6-3	.	CASSYSKRNGGGIGGNIQYF
TRBJ2-3	TRBV19	.	CASSIGGRWDTQYF
TRBJ1-5	TRBV6-5	.	CASSYSGGNQPQHF
TRBJ1-2	TRBV5-1	.	CASSGGTDPGTF
TRBJ1-1	TRBV24-1	.	CATGDRGRSTEAFF
TRBJ2-2	TRBV7-2	.	CASSLGPSPITGELFF
TRBJ1-1	TRBV5-1	.	CASSLGAAGTEAFF
TRBJ1-5	TRBV6-5	.	CASRLRLNQPQHF
TRBJ2-7	TRBV29-1	.	CSVGRGTKDEQYF
TRBJ2-1	TRBV11-2	.	CASSVTYNEQFF
TRBJ2-2	TRBV1	once	CTSSQDLGRGTGELFF
TRBJ2-7	TRBV2	.	CASSGDANEQYF
TRBJ1-5	TRBV9	.	CASSSGQGQPQHF
TRBJ2-5	TRBV7-2	.	CASSLDRGRETQYF
TRBJ1-5	TRBV7-9	once	CASSLVLAGQPQHF
TRBJ1-5	TRBV19	.	CASSPRTGSRGVQPQHF
TRBJ2-2	TRBV6-5	.	CASSRPGRGGGELFF
TRBJ2-7	TRBV3-1/TRBV3-2	.	CASSQEWGGGYSYEQYF
TRBJ2-1	TRBV5-4	.	CASSLYWEGYNEQFF
TRBJ1-2	TRBV2	.	CASSEAERFGYTF
TRBJ1-4	TRBV2	.	CASRVVSEKLFF
TRBJ2-1	TRBV4-1	.	CASSQEARGWAEQFF
TRBJ1-6	TRBV3-1/TRBV3-2	.	CASSQGQGRAPLHF
TRBJ2-3	TRBV12-3/TRBV12-4	once	CATAQVVDTQYF
TRBJ2-7	TRBV10-3	.	CAISRGFTDEQYF
TRBJ2-1	TRBV6-1	.	CASSGLAGGRPSEQFF
TRBJ2-2	TRBV7-2	.	CASSLGVAGEVGELFF
TRBJ2-1	TRBV9	few	CASSPGQTSYNEQFF
TRBJ2-7	TRBV11-2	.	CASSLEGGYYEQYF
TRBJ2-7	TRBV5-1	.	CASSLVALRDTSYEQYF
TRBJ1-4	TRBV27	.	CASSLILPTLRDRGSNEKLFF